This is a list of T cell receptor beta chains from one sample in a study of blood T cell repertoires in COVID-19. TCRdb keeps only in-frame clones here, not all; method: immunoSEQ multiplex PCR. The sample includes under 55,000 clones, roughly 78% of them seen just once. Sequencing used peripheral blood. The receptors originated from a man aged 65 to 85 with acute or convalescent COVID-19. CDR3s include the opening cysteine and the closing phenylalanine or tryptophan. D genes are given only for firm matches. Only some rows state a clone size, as once, few, many or a class for expanded clones.

j_call v_call d_call clone_size cdr3_nt cdr3_aa
TRBJ2-3 TRBV5-8 TRBD2 - TGTGCCAGCAGTCACCCTAGCGGGGGTATGGATACGCAGTATTTT CASSHPSGGMDTQYF
TRBJ2-7 TRBV2 TRBD2 - TGTGCCAGCAGCTACCCCCTAGCGGGAGGCTCCTACGAGCAGTACTTC CASSYPLAGGSYEQYF
TRBJ1-5 TRBV7-9 - once TGTGCCAGCAGCTTAGTCGGAGCAGGGAGGGATCAGCCCCAGCATTTT CASSLVGAGRDQPQHF
TRBJ2-7 TRBV29-1 TRBD1 - TGCAGCGCCCAGACAGGGTACGAGCAGTACTTC CSAQTGYEQYF
TRBJ2-7 TRBV5-1 TRBD1 - TGCGCCAGCAGCCACCGGGACAGGGATCAGTACGAGCAGTACTTC CASSHRDRDQYEQYF
TRBJ1-1 TRBV7-2 TRBD1 - TGTGCCAGCAGCTTTCGCGACAGGGGTACTGAAGCTTTCTTT CASSFRDRGTEAFF
TRBJ2-7 TRBV6-5 TRBD1 - TGTGCCAGCAGTACAGGGGGCAGGGAGCAGTACTTC CASSTGGREQYF
TRBJ2-4 TRBV6-1 - - TGTGCCAGCACCCAACAGGGCGGGGGAAACATTCAGTACTTC CASTQQGGGNIQYF
TRBJ2-1 TRBV27 TRBD2 - TGTGCCAGCAGTTTAAAGGTAAGCATGGGGGGGAGAAACAATGAGCAGTTCTTC CASSLKVSMGGRNNEQFF
TRBJ2-1 TRBV28 TRBD2 - TGTGCCAGCAGTCATTGGGCCGCGGGGGGAACGAATGAGCAGTTCTTC CASSHWAAGGTNEQFF
TRBJ2-3 TRBV7-6 - - TGTGCCAGCTCGGCGAAGGACGGAGGGCCAGATACGCAGTATTTT CASSAKDGGPDTQYF
TRBJ1-5 TRBV30 - - TGTGCCTGGAGTTCCTCTAGCAATCAGCCCCAGCATTTT CAWSSSSNQPQHF
TRBJ2-7 TRBV19 TRBD2 few TGTGCCAGTAGTATAGTAGCGGGAGGCTACGAGCAGTACTTC CASSIVAGGYEQYF
TRBJ1-2 TRBV19 - once TGTGCCAGTAGAATGGACAGCCAGGGCTTCTATGGCTACACCTTC CASRMDSQGFYGYTF
TRBJ2-3 TRBV5-1 TRBD1 - TGCGCCAGCAGCCGGACAGGGACCACAGATACGCAGTATTTT CASSRTGTTDTQYF
TRBJ2-7 TRBV6-1 TRBD1 - TGTGCCAGCAGTGAATCAGGGGGCGAGCAGTACTTC CASSESGGEQYF
TRBJ1-1 TRBV3-1/TRBV3-2 - - TGTGCCAGCAGCCAGACAGCCAACACTGAAGCTTTCTTT CASSQTANTEAFF
TRBJ2-7 TRBV15 - - TGTGCCACCAGCAGAGATATGAGCTACGAGCAGTACTTC CATSRDMSYEQYF
TRBJ2-7 TRBV27 TRBD1 - TGTGCCAGCAGTCGCGCGCGCTCCGGGACAGGGATCTACGAGCAGTACTTC CASSRARSGTGIYEQYF
TRBJ2-3 TRBV4-1 - - TGCGCCAGCAGCCAAGGAAGGAAGGGAGGAACAGATACGCAGTATTTT CASSQGRKGGTDTQYF
TRBJ2-5 TRBV12-5 - once TGTGCTAGTGGTTTCCCCAGGGGCTCCCACTACTTC CASGFPRGSHYF
TRBJ2-7 TRBV5-4 - once TGTGCCAGCAGCATCGAGGTGTTGGGCTCCTACGAGCAGTACTTC CASSIEVLGSYEQYF
TRBJ2-3 TRBV5-1 TRBD2 - TGCGCCAGCAGCCCGGGACTAGCGGGTTCGAGGGATACGCAGTATTTT CASSPGLAGSRDTQYF
TRBJ1-5 TRBV5-8 TRBD1 - TGTGCCAGCAGCTTGGAGGGCTGGGGACAGGGAGGTCAGCCCCAGCATTTT CASSLEGWGQGGQPQHF
TRBJ2-1 TRBV5-4 TRBD2 - TGTGCCAGCAGCGGATTAAGAGGGACTAGCGCCTACAATGAGCAGTTCTTC CASSGLRGTSAYNEQFF
TRBJ2-2 TRBV5-1 - - TGCGCCAGCAGAGGTATCTCGGGGGACACCGGGGAGCTGTTTTTT CASRGISGDTGELFF
TRBJ2-3 TRBV24-1 TRBD2 - TGTGCCACCAGGGGAGGGTACACAGATACGCAGTATTTT CATRGGYTDTQYF